The 16 T cell receptor beta chains below all came from one sample that was sequenced in a study of CD8+ T cells in alopecia areata. The authors extracted RNA and reverse transcribed it into cDNA as the sequencing template. Here immunoSEQ multiplex PCR was the method, and the copy in TCRdb shows in-frame clones only, minus some. The sample contains around 70,000 clones, 29% of which appear only once. The treatment denotes: oral pan-JAK inhibitor, 5-10 mg twice daily. The sequenced sample was CD8+ T cells sorted from blood, obtained at week 4, from a patient treated with tofacitinib. Receptor source: a human donor with alopecia areata.

This clone appeared a few times. The chain is built from TRBV5-1 and TRBJ2-5; D is ambiguous. The germline V gene has CDR1 SGHRS and CDR2 YFSETQ. The CDR3 loop spans 14 amino acids. The V end was cut by 1 base, the J end by 5 bases, with 12 bases between. The CDR3 coding sequence is TGCGCCAGCAGCTTGAACCTTCGTGGGGAGACCCAGTACTTC. This translates into CASSLNLRGETQYF. The full variable domain, in which reference TRBV5-1 and TRBJ2-5 provide the parts outside the CDR3, is KAGVTQTPRYLIKTRGQQVTLSCSPISGHRSVSWYQQTPGQGLQFLFEYFSETQRNKGNFPGRFSGRQFSNSRSEMNVSTLELGDSALYLCASSLNLRGETQYFGPGTRLLVL.

The chain combines TRBV7-9 with TRBJ2-1; D remains unclear. With 1 base removed from V and 8 bases from J, the gap between germline ends came to 6 bases. CDR3 length: 12 amino acids. Looked up from germline, CDR1 is SEHNR and CDR2 is FQNEAQ (reference sequence). CDR3 amino acids: CASSLEAYEQFF. Here the CDR3 DNA reads TGTGCCAGCAGCTTAGAGGCTTATGAGCAGTTCTTC.

This clone was seen only a few times. The chain has TRBV28 and TRBJ2-5, with 9 positions matching TRBD1. The length of the CDR3 is 16 residues. Germline V lookup: CDR1 MDHEN, CDR2 SYDVKM. V was pared by 6 bases and J by 5 bases, with 13 bases of the junction left unmatched. The CDR3 region is CASSPRTGADWETQYF. CDR3 bases: TGTGCCAGCAGCCCTCGGACAGGGGCGGATTGGGAGACCCAGTACTTC.

This clone has only a few counts. The chain employs TRBV28 and TRBJ2-3, with TRBD2 identical over 9 bases. V lost 7 bases, J lost 2 bases, and 4 bases stayed unmatched. CDR3 length: 14 residues. Germline V gives CDR1 MDHEN, CDR2 SYDVKM. The CDR3 region is CASTGLANTDTQYF. In DNA, the CDR3 is TGTGCCAGCACTGGACTAGCGAACACAGATACGCAGTATTTT.

A few counts support this clone. V and J are TRBV29-1 and TRBJ2-7; the D gene could be TRBD1 or TRBD2 (5 bases each). The CDR3 spans 12 residues. The germline gives CDR1 SQVTM, CDR2 ANQGSEA. Trimming cost V 5 bases and J 4 bases, with 12 bases left between them. The CDR3 nucleotides read TGCAGCGTTACCCCCGAGGGGTACGAGCAGTACTTC. It is translated as CSVTPEGYEQYF.

V and J are TRBV9 and TRBJ2-3; D may be TRBD2 (5 bases). The CDR3 runs 14 residues. CDR1 is SGDLS and CDR2 is YYNGEE in the germline V gene. V was cut by 7 bases and J by 2 bases, with 14 bases left in between. CDR3 nucleotides: TGTGCCAGCTCGGGAACGGGAAACACAGATACGCAGTATTTT. Amino acids: CASSGTGNTDTQYF.

The V and J genes are TRBV5-1 and TRBJ2-7, with 15 nucleotides matching TRBD2. In germline, CDR1 is SGHRS, CDR2 YFSETQ. V gave up 8 bases and J gave up 5 bases; unmatched junction bases: 8. The CDR3 sequence is 15 residues long. CDR3 sequence: CASGLAGGSPNEQYF. DNA of the CDR3: TGCGCCAGTGGACTAGCGGGAGGGTCCCCCAACGAGCAGTACTTC.

J is TRBJ2-7 and V is TRBV29-1, with D hard to call. V dropped 8 bases and J dropped 3 bases, with 8 bases sitting between them. There are 10 residues in the CDR3. Germline V gene data show CDR1 as SQVTM and CDR2 as ANQGSEA. CDR3: CSILHYEQYF. CDR3 sequence (DNA): TGCAGCATACTCCACTACGAGCAGTACTTC.

This clone came up a few times. J is TRBJ2-7 and V is TRBV28; weak D call: TRBD2 (6 bases). Germline lookup yields CDR1 MDHEN and CDR2 SYDVKM. The CDR3 length is 16 residues. V was pared by 5 bases and J by 1 base, with 18 bases between. CDR3 protein: CASSHAPIRESYEQYF. DNA of the CDR3: TGTGCCAGCAGTCATGCCCCCATACGGGAGTCCTACGAGCAGTACTTC.

This clone was detected only a few times. This chain uses TRBV19 with TRBJ2-5; D gene unclear. CDR3 length: 12 residues. Trimming shortened V by 2 bases and J by 4 bases, and 5 bases separated the two germline ends. Germline CDR1 is LNHDA and CDR2 is SQIVND (reference sequence). CDR3 protein: CASSIRGETQYF. The DNA of the CDR3 is TGTGCCAGTAGTATACGAGGAGAGACCCAGTACTTC.

CDR3 DNA: TGTGCCACCAGCAGAGGGGTAAGTCAGCCCCAGCATTTT. Its translation: CATSRGVSQPQHF. The chain uses TRBV15 and TRBJ1-5; D not resolved. CDR1 and CDR2 (germline): LNHNV, YYDKDF (reference sequence). The CDR3 totals 13 residues. V was clipped by 1 base and J by 6 bases, with 7 bases between them.

V gene TRBV29-1 combines with J gene TRBJ2-1, with a possible D match to TRBD2 (6 bases). CDR3 size: 13 residues. V was clipped by 6 bases and J by 2 bases, with 11 bases between them. The germline V gene has CDR1 SQVTM and CDR2 ANQGSEA. This CDR3 reads CSVRDSPYNEQFF. CDR3 bases: TGCAGCGTCCGGGACTCCCCCTACAATGAGCAGTTCTTC.

This chain connects TRBV11-2 to TRBJ2-7; D call uncertain. Germline V gene lookup returns CDR1 SGHAT and CDR2 FQNNGV. V gave up 2 bases and J gave up 6 bases, with 5 bases separating them. The CDR3 is 11 amino acids. This chain's CDR3 is CASSLNVEQYF. The CDR3 DNA sequence: TGTGCCAGCAGCTTAAACGTCGAGCAGTACTTC.

The V gene is TRBV5-6, the J gene TRBJ2-7, with a tentative D call TRBD2 (5 bases). The germline V gene has CDR1 SGHDT and CDR2 YYEEEE. Trimming took 4 bases from V and 3 from J, leaving 23 bases between them. This CDR3 spans 17 amino acids. The CDR3: CASSLLHAEGRIYEQYF. The CDR3 nucleotides read TGTGCCAGCAGCCTCTTGCACGCAGAGGGCCGTATCTACGAGCAGTACTTC. The variable domain in full, completed from reference TRBV5-6 and TRBJ2-7, reads DAGVTQSPTHLIKTRGQQVTLRCSPKSGHDTVSWYQQALGQGPQFIFQYYEEEERQRGNFPDRFSGHQFPNYSSELNVNALLLGDSALYLCASSLLHAEGRIYEQYFGPGTRLTVT.

This clone was seen only a few times. The chain employs TRBV29-1 and TRBJ1-5; possibly TRBD1 for D (6 bases). The CDR3 has 12 residues. V was clipped by 7 bases and J by 4 bases, with 11 bases between them. Germline lookup yields CDR1 SQVTM and CDR2 ANQGSEA. Here the CDR3 DNA reads TGCAGCGCGCAGGGGCAGAATCAGCCCCAGCATTTT. Translation: CSAQGQNQPQHF.

The table lists this clone with a count of one. V and J are TRBV9 and TRBJ2-6; TRBD1 might be the D (5 bases). Deletions cut 4 bases from V and 4 bases from J, with 12 bases between. From germline, CDR1 is SGDLS and CDR2 YYNGEE. The CDR3 spans 15 residues. CDR3 in amino acids: CASSLRAPGANVLTF. CDR3 coding DNA: TGTGCCAGCAGCCTCAGGGCCCCCGGGGCCAACGTCCTGACTTTC.